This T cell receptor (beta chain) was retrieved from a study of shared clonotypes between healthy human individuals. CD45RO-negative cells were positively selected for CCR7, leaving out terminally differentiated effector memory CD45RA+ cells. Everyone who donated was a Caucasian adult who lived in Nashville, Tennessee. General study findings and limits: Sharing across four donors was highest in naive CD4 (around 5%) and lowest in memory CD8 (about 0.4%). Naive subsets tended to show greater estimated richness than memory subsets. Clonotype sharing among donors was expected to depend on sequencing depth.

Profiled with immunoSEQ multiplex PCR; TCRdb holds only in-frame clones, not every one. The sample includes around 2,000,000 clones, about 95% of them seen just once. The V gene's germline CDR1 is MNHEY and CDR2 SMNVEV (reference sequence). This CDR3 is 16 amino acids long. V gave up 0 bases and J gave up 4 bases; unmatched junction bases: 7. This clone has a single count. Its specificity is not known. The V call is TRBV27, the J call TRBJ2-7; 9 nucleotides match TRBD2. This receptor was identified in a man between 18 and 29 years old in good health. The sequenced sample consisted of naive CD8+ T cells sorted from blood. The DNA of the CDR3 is TGTGCCAGCAGTTTATCGATGGGCGGGAGGGCTTACGAGCAGTACTTC. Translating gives CASSLSMGGRAYEQYF.